This T cell receptor beta chain emerged from a study of T cells in Graves' hyperthyroidism and ophthalmopathy. Graves' hyperthyroidism is called stable when ophthalmopathy does not progress within 18 months. Orbital computed tomography and thyroid ultrasound, together with serum TRAb and thyroxine and clinical symptoms, were used for diagnoses. Study-wide results and limits: Most clonotypes that expanded in the thyroid above 0.001 also showed up in blood.

RNA transcripts provided the source from which TCR beta CDR3 regions were amplified. TCR CDR3 regions were first amplified by RT-PCR with HTBI primers. TCRdb itself ran the multiplex PCR reads through MiXCR, one entry per CDR3 protein. The repertoire holds 700,000 or so distinct CDR3 sequences, about a sixth seen once, with roughly 8% in the top ten. A remark on this clonotype: Its matching antigen is unknown.

V lost 2 bases to trimming and J lost 9 bases; unmatched junction nucleotides: 4. The CDR3 has 14 amino acids. Germline V lookup: CDR1 PRHDT, CDR2 FYEKMQ (reference sequence). Sequenced sample: blood. The TCR was taken from a young man with Graves' hyperthyroidism. The gene calls are TRBV13 and TRBJ2-1; 10 bases map to TRBD2. The CDR3 spells CASSLTGTSVEQFF. The CDR3 region has the DNA TGTGCCAGCAGCTTAACCGGGACTAGCGTTGAGCAGTTCTTC.